A single T cell receptor beta chain is shown here with its context. This record comes from a study of blood T cell repertoires in COVID-19. Study-level background: COVID-19 samples, acute and convalescent, were from the United States, Italy and Spain. In each case, the material was cDNA or gDNA derived from T cells, B-cell-depleted T cells, or PBMCs.

Produced via immunoSEQ multiplex PCR; TCRdb's table is partial and in-frame only. Among 250,000 to 350,000 clones, about nine tenths were seen once, and the ten largest hold about 0.94%. CDR1 and CDR2 from the germline V gene are MNHEY and SVGAGI. The CDR3 covers 16 residues. V lost 4 bases to trimming and J lost 0 bases, with 13 bases between them. This TCR derives from a woman aged 40 to 50 who had recovered from COVID-19. The sample comprised peripheral blood. This chain connects TRBV6-5 to TRBJ2-1; TRBD2 is a possible D gene (5 bases). The CDR3 sequence: CASSSSGIGSYNEQFF. The CDR3 DNA follows: TGTGCCAGCAGTTCTTCCGGGATAGGCTCCTACAATGAGCAGTTCTTC.